Listed below are T cell receptor beta chains from one sample, sequenced in a study of technical replicates of blood from a few donors. Here immunoSEQ multiplex PCR was the method, and the copy in TCRdb shows in-frame clones only, minus some. The sample lists tens of thousands of clones, 91% occurring once. Sequenced material: T cells isolated from PBMCs. The receptors were gathered from a human donor in good health. Some clones in this sample may be carry-over from other donors' samples. The CDR3 runs from the conserved cysteine through the conserved F or W. The D gene is left open where the match is weak. Only part of the rows carry a size: once, few, many, or a class if the clone is expanded.

J: TRBJ2-7; V: TRBV19; size: -; length: 13; D: TRBD2; DNA: TGTGCCAGTAGTGGGGGACTAGTGGCCGAGCAGTACTTC; CDR3: CASSGGLVAEQYF
J: TRBJ2-5; V: TRBV27; size: few; length: 15; D: TRBD1; DNA: TGTGCCAGCGCAAGCGGGACAGGGGGCGTCGAGACCCAGTACTTC; CDR3: CASASGTGGVETQYF
J: TRBJ2-7; V: TRBV7-8; size: once; length: 14; D: -; DNA: TGTGCCAGCAGCTACTTAGGGAGTGGGTACGAGCAGTACTTC; CDR3: CASSYLGSGYEQYF
J: TRBJ2-7; V: TRBV29-1; size: few; length: 14; D: TRBD2; DNA: TGCAGCGTGTCTGGACTAGCGGGAGGATACGAGCAGTACTTC; CDR3: CSVSGLAGGYEQYF
J: TRBJ1-2; V: TRBV2; size: -; length: 12; D: -; DNA: TGTGCCAGCAGAGAAGGGCCCTATGGCTACACCTTC; CDR3: CASREGPYGYTF
J: TRBJ2-1; V: TRBV18; size: few; length: 11; D: TRBD2; DNA: TGTGCCGGGACTAGCGGACCTGAGCAGTTCTTC; CDR3: CAGTSGPEQFF
J: TRBJ2-6; V: TRBV5-1; size: -; length: 17; D: -; DNA: TGCGCCAGCAGCTTGGGGGACACCCTCTCTGGGGCCAACGTCCTGACTTTC; CDR3: CASSLGDTLSGANVLTF
J: TRBJ1-3; V: TRBV28; size: -; length: 14; D: TRBD1; DNA: TGTGCCAGCAGTCTCAGGACAGGGAGAAACACCATATATTTT; CDR3: CASSLRTGRNTIYF
J: TRBJ2-3; V: TRBV9; size: -; length: 14; D: -; DNA: TGTGCCAGCAGCAGCCGAGACAGAACAGGTACGCAGTATTTT; CDR3: CASSSRDRTGTQYF
J: TRBJ2-3; V: TRBV6-5; size: -; length: 15; D: TRBD2; DNA: TGTGCCAGCACCAAGGTGGCGGGAGTGGGAGATACGCAGTATTTT; CDR3: CASTKVAGVGDTQYF
J: TRBJ2-3; V: TRBV4-3; size: -; length: 14; D: -; DNA: TGCGCCAGCAGCCCCAGACTAGATCCAGATACGCAGTATTTT; CDR3: CASSPRLDPDTQYF
J: TRBJ1-1; V: TRBV19; size: -; length: 15; D: -; DNA: TGTGCCAGTAGTATAGAAAGGAGGGGTAACACTGAAGCTTTCTTT; CDR3: CASSIERRGNTEAFF
J: TRBJ2-7; V: TRBV30; size: -; length: 14; D: TRBD1; DNA: TGTGCCTCGAACCCCCGGGACAGACGCTACGAGCAGTACTTC; CDR3: CASNPRDRRYEQYF
J: TRBJ2-2; V: TRBV4-1; size: -; length: 21; D: -; DNA: TGCGCCAGCAGCCAAGCCGAACGCTACAGGCCCCTAATCTCGAACACCGGGGAGCTGTTTTTT; CDR3: CASSQAERYRPLISNTGELFF
J: TRBJ2-1; V: TRBV7-9; size: -; length: 17; D: TRBD1; DNA: TGTGCCAGCAGCCCGCCAACGGGGACAGGGTTTATCAATGAGCAGTTCTTC; CDR3: CASSPPTGTGFINEQFF
J: TRBJ2-2; V: TRBV4-1; size: once; length: 14; D: -; DNA: TGCGCCAGCAGCCAACCGCAGGATGCGGGGGAGCTGTTTTTT; CDR3: CASSQPQDAGELFF
J: TRBJ2-7; V: TRBV4-1; size: -; length: 15; D: -; DNA: TGCGCCAGCAGCCAAGATCGGTTAGGGACTTACGAGCAGTACTTC; CDR3: CASSQDRLGTYEQYF
J: TRBJ2-1; V: TRBV5-1; size: -; length: 16; D: TRBD2; DNA: TGCGCCAGCAGCTTGGAGCAGGGAGGGTCCTACAATGAGCAGTTCTTC; CDR3: CASSLEQGGSYNEQFF
J: TRBJ2-3; V: TRBV5-4; size: -; length: 15; D: TRBD2; DNA: TGTGCCAGCAGCCCGGGGGGGGTAGGCACAGATACGCAGTATTTT; CDR3: CASSPGGVGTDTQYF
J: TRBJ2-7; V: TRBV10-1; size: few; length: 13; D: -; DNA: TGCGCCAGCAGTGACGGAGGTTTCCACGAGCAGTACTTC; CDR3: CASSDGGFHEQYF
J: TRBJ1-3; V: TRBV9; size: -; length: 16; D: -; DNA: TGTGCCAGCAGCGTAGGATCTGGGGCAACTCTGGACACCATATATTTT; CDR3: CASSVGSGATLDTIYF
J: TRBJ1-2; V: TRBV11-2; size: -; length: 14; D: -; DNA: TGTGCCAGCAGCTTAGGTACAGGGAACTATGGCTACACCTTC; CDR3: CASSLGTGNYGYTF
J: TRBJ1-4; V: TRBV16; size: once; length: 13; D: -; DNA: TGTGCCAGCCTTGGACACTTTAATGAAAAACTGTTTTTT; CDR3: CASLGHFNEKLFF
J: TRBJ2-7; V: TRBV2; size: -; length: 14; D: TRBD1; DNA: TGTGCCAGCCGGGACAGGGCTAGCTCCTACGAGCAGTACTTC; CDR3: CASRDRASSYEQYF
J: TRBJ2-5; V: TRBV27; size: -; length: 12; D: -; DNA: TGTGCCAGCAGTTTAAGGGGAGAGACCCAGTACTTC; CDR3: CASSLRGETQYF
J: TRBJ2-1; V: TRBV30; size: -; length: 15; D: -; DNA: TGTGCCTGGACCACGGACATTGGCTCCTACAATGAGCAGTTCTTC; CDR3: CAWTTDIGSYNEQFF
J: TRBJ2-7; V: TRBV29-1; size: -; length: 13; D: TRBD1; DNA: TGCAGCGTGGCACCGGGACAGGGGCACGAGCAGTACTTC; CDR3: CSVAPGQGHEQYF
J: TRBJ2-2; V: TRBV19; size: once; length: 13; D: -; DNA: TGTGCCAGTAGTATACTGAACACCGGGGAGCTGTTTTTT; CDR3: CASSILNTGELFF
J: TRBJ2-2; V: TRBV9; size: -; length: 15; D: -; DNA: TGTGCCAGCAGCGTAGCGGAGGGAAGGGCCGGGGAGCTGTTTTTT; CDR3: CASSVAEGRAGELFF
J: TRBJ1-4; V: TRBV13; size: -; length: 16; D: TRBD1; DNA: TGTGCCAGCAGCATCGGACAGGGGGGATTTGTTGAAAAACTGTTTTTT; CDR3: CASSIGQGGFVEKLFF
J: TRBJ1-2; V: TRBV28; size: -; length: 14; D: -; DNA: TGTGCCAGCAGTTTTTGGCAGGGTAACTATGGCTACACCTTC; CDR3: CASSFWQGNYGYTF
J: TRBJ1-4; V: TRBV5-1; size: -; length: 20; D: TRBD1; DNA: TGCGCCAGCAGCATTAGGCCGGGACAGGGCGATACTATCCTTAATGAAAAACTGTTTTTT; CDR3: CASSIRPGQGDTILNEKLFF
J: TRBJ1-1; V: TRBV25-1; size: -; length: 15; D: -; DNA: TGTGCCAGCAGTGAAAAGGTGGGCAGGAACACTGAAGCTTTCTTT; CDR3: CASSEKVGRNTEAFF
J: TRBJ2-1; V: TRBV9; size: -; length: 15; D: -; DNA: TGTGCCAGCAGCGTAGGCCCAGGGTTAGTCAATGAGCAGTTCTTC; CDR3: CASSVGPGLVNEQFF
J: TRBJ2-1; V: TRBV9; size: -; length: 14; D: -; DNA: TGTGCCAGCAGCGTGGGGACTCGCTTCAATGAGCAGTTCTTC; CDR3: CASSVGTRFNEQFF
J: TRBJ2-7; V: TRBV6-5; size: -; length: 14; D: -; DNA: TGTGCCAGCAGCCGAGTCCCAACCGTCCACGAGCAGTACTTC; CDR3: CASSRVPTVHEQYF
J: TRBJ2-7; V: TRBV18; size: -; length: 15; D: TRBD1; DNA: TGTGCCAGCTCACCTTTCAGGGACAGGGCCTACGAGCAGTACTTC; CDR3: CASSPFRDRAYEQYF
J: TRBJ1-1; V: TRBV5-1; size: -; length: 15; D: -; DNA: TGCGCCAGCAGCGGGGGCGAGATCGGGAACACTGAAGCTTTCTTT; CDR3: CASSGGEIGNTEAFF
J: TRBJ1-1; V: TRBV7-6; size: few; length: 13; D: -; DNA: TGTGCCAGCAGCGGCGACAGGAACACTGAAGCTTTCTTT; CDR3: CASSGDRNTEAFF
J: TRBJ2-7; V: TRBV6-6; size: -; length: 16; D: TRBD1; DNA: TGTGCCAGCAGTCCTACTCTTGACAGGGCTACCTACGAGCAGTACTTC; CDR3: CASSPTLDRATYEQYF
J: TRBJ2-7; V: TRBV18; size: -; length: 12; D: -; DNA: TGTGCCAGCTCACCCGGGGTCGAGGAGCAGTACTTC; CDR3: CASSPGVEEQYF
J: TRBJ1-1; V: TRBV5-1; size: -; length: 14; D: -; DNA: TGCGCCAGCAGCTTGGCCAGCACAGGCACTGAAGCTTTCTTT; CDR3: CASSLASTGTEAFF
J: TRBJ2-1; V: TRBV19; size: -; length: 15; D: TRBD2; DNA: TGTGCCAGTAGTATAGCGGGGGGGATAGGCAATGAGCAGTTCTTC; CDR3: CASSIAGGIGNEQFF
J: TRBJ1-1; V: TRBV30; size: -; length: 10; D: -; DNA: TGTGCCTGGAGTGCAGGTGAAGCTTTCTTT; CDR3: CAWSAGEAFF
J: TRBJ2-1; V: TRBV7-3; size: -; length: 15; D: TRBD1; DNA: TGTGCCAGCAGCTCCGCCGGGACAGGGGACAATGAGCAGTTCTTC; CDR3: CASSSAGTGDNEQFF